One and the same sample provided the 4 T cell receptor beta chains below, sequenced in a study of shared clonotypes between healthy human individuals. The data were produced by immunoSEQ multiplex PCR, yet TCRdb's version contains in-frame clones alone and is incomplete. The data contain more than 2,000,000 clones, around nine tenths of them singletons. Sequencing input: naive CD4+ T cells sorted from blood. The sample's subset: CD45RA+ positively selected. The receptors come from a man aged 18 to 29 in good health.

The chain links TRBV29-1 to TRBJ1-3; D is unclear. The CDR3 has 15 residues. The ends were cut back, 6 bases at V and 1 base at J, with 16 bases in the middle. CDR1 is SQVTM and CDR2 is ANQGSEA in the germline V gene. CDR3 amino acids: CSVETWEESGNTIYF. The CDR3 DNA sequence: TGCAGCGTCGAAACATGGGAGGAATCTGGAAACACCATATATTTT. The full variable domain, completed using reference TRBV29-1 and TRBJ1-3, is SAVISQKPSRDICQRGTSLTIQCQVDSQVTMMFWYRQQPGQSLTLIATANQGSEATYESGFVIDKFPISRPNLTFSTLTVSNMSPEDSSIYLCSVETWEESGNTIYFGEGSWLTVV.

The CDR3 reads CASSLVGGGVGEQYF. CDR3 nucleotides: TGTGCCAGCAGCTTAGTCGGGGGCGGTGTGGGAGAGCAGTACTTC. The chain joins TRBV7-2 to TRBJ2-7; D tentatively reads TRBD1 or TRBD2 (6 bases each). The V gene lost 1 base and the J gene lost 7 bases, with 17 bases spanning the gap. The CDR3 sequence is 15 residues long. CDR1 and CDR2 from the germline V gene are SGHTA and FQGNSA.

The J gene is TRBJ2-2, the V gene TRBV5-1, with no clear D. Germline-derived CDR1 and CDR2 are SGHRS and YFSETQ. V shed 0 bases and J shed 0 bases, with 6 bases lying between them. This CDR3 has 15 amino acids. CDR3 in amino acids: CASSLEMANTGELFF. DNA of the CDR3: TGCGCCAGCAGCTTGGAAATGGCGAACACCGGGGAGCTGTTTTTT. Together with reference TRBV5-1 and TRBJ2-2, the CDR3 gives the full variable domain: KAGVTQTPRYLIKTRGQQVTLSCSPISGHRSVSWYQQTPGQGLQFLFEYFSETQRNKGNFPGRFSGRQFSNSRSEMNVSTLELGDSALYLCASSLEMANTGELFFGEGSRLTVL.

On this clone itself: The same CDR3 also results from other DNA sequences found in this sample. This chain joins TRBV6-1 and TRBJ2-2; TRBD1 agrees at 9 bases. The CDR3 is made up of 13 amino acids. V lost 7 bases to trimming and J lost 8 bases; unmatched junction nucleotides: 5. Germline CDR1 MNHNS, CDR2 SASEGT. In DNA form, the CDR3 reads TGTGCCAGCAAGGGACAGGGTATGGGGGAGCTGTTTTTT. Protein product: CASKGQGMGELFF.